The 5 T cell receptor beta chains given below trace back to one sample, sequenced in a study of blood T cell repertoires in COVID-19. Clones were read by immunoSEQ multiplex PCR, and TCRdb kept only the in-frame ones, dropping some. The sample has tens of thousands of clones; 80% to 90% are singletons. The sample taken for sequencing was peripheral blood. The receptors derive from a woman in her 70s with acute or convalescent COVID-19.

For the CDR3, the DNA is TGTGCCAGCAGTTACAGGGACAGGCGGAACAATGAGCAGTTCTTC. Translated: CASSYRDRRNNEQFF. This chain uses TRBV6-2 or TRBV6-3 with TRBJ2-1, with 8 bases aligning to TRBD1. Germline values: CDR1 MNHEY, CDR2 SVGEGT. The CDR3 has 15 residues. V gave up 2 bases and J gave up 5 bases; unmatched junction bases: 5.

This clone was seen more than once but under ten times. The rearrangement uses TRBV4-1 and TRBJ1-5, with 8 bases identical to TRBD1. V lost 0 bases and J lost 6; bases outside the gene matches: 10. CDR3 size: 17 residues. Germline V lookup: CDR1 MGHRA, CDR2 YSYEKL. The CDR3 DNA reads as TGCGCCAGCAGCCAAGATCGCCGGCAGGGGGCGAGTCAGCCCCAGCATTTT. Amino acids: CASSQDRRQGASQPQHF.

The chain combines TRBV29-1 with TRBJ1-5; D is undetermined. There are 12 residues in the CDR3. Trimming left V 7 bases short and J 3 bases short, with 10 bases between. Germline V gene data show CDR1 as SQVTM and CDR2 as ANQGSEA. CDR3 DNA sequence: TGCAGCGCGCGGGAGGTCAATCAGCCCCAGCATTTT. Protein product: CSAREVNQPQHF.

The CDR3 DNA follows: TGTGCCAGTAGTATAGTGGGGGGGAGCGGGAGTTATGAGCAGTTCTTC. This sequence encodes CASSIVGGSGSYEQFF. The chain uses TRBV19 and TRBJ2-1; 8 bases map to TRBD2. The CDR3 is 16 amino acids. J was trimmed by 8 bases and V by 1 base; bases with no gene match: 10. Germline CDR1 LNHDA, CDR2 SQIVND (reference sequence).

This clone came up a few times. The CDR3 sequence is CASSQGWTVNTEAFF. The CDR3 nucleotides read TGTGCCAGCAGCCAAGGATGGACAGTTAACACTGAAGCTTTCTTT. The chain has TRBV3-1 (or the pseudogene TRBV3-2) and TRBJ1-1, with a possible D match to TRBD1 (6 bases). The V gene's germline CDR1 is LGHDT and CDR2 YNNKEL (reference sequence). The CDR3 totals 15 residues. V gave up 1 base and J gave up 2 bases, with 11 bases separating them.